These 8 T cell receptor beta chains originate from one sample sequenced in a study of T-cell reconstitution after alpha-beta-depleted transplantation in children. TCRbeta library preparation incorporated unique molecular identifiers. TCRdb redid the calling of the PCR reads with MiXCR, one entry per CDR3 protein. The data show about 370,000 distinct CDR3 sequences, with approximately 20% seen just once and 3.8% held by the top ten. Specimen: PBMCs from the stem cell graft donor, collected from the stem cell graft. The receptors here all came from a human donor who donated a stem cell graft to a child with acute myeloid leukemia.

This clonotype has ten or more counts. This chain uses TRBV6-5 with TRBJ1-5, with a possible D match to TRBD1 (5 bases). The length of the CDR3 is 13 residues. V lost 6 bases and J 1 base, leaving 7 bases between the germline ends. From germline, CDR1 is MNHEY and CDR2 SVGAGI. The CDR3 DNA sequence: TGTGCCAGCAGCTGGGACAGCAATCAGCCCCAGCATTTT. Protein: CASSWDSNQPQHF.

The V gene is TRBV7-3, the J gene TRBJ2-1; 8 bases are a match to TRBD2. This CDR3 is built from 16 residues. Germline assignment: CDR1 SGHTA and CDR2 FQGTGA. V gave up 2 bases and J gave up 6 bases; unmatched junction bases: 9. The CDR3 bases are TGTGCCAGCAGCTTAGAGCGGGAGCGGGGGCCCAATGAGCAGTTCTTC. Translated, it gives CASSLERERGPNEQFF.

This clonotype was recorded at least ten times. The gene calls are TRBV7-9 and TRBJ1-6, with D perhaps matching TRBD1 (6 bases). Germline CDR1 is SEHNR and CDR2 is FQNEAQ (reference sequence). This CDR3 spans 14 amino acids. Trimming removed 3 bases from V and 7 bases from J, with 10 bases in between. CDR3 loop: CASSFRDINSPLHF. The CDR3 DNA sequence: TGTGCCAGCAGCTTCCGGGACATAAATTCACCCCTCCACTTT.

The chain has TRBV7-2 and TRBJ2-1, with 9 bases identical to TRBD1. The CDR3 totals 15 residues. Germline loops: CDR1 SGHTA, CDR2 FQGNSA. V gave up 5 bases and J gave up 7 bases; unmatched junction bases: 9. Here the CDR3 reads CASSASGTGRNEQFF. The CDR3 DNA sequence: TGTGCCAGCAGCGCCTCCGGGACAGGGCGTAATGAGCAGTTCTTC.

There are many counts of this clonotype. V is TRBV20-1 and J is TRBJ2-7, with 7 bases fitting TRBD2. CDR1 and CDR2 (germline): DFQATT, SNEGSKA (reference sequence). The CDR3 sequence is 15 residues long. Trimming removed 5 bases from V and 5 bases from J; junction bases left unmatched: 15. The chain's CDR3 is CSAPDGAGEGNEQYF. In nucleotides, the CDR3 is TGCAGTGCTCCCGATGGCGCGGGAGAGGGGAACGAGCAGTACTTC.

This clonotype was picked up many times. This chain uses TRBV12-3 or TRBV12-4 with TRBJ1-5, with no clear D. This CDR3 spans 14 amino acids. Between the trimmed V and J ends, which lost 2 bases and 5 bases, there was a span of 10 bases. The CDR3 region has the DNA TGTGCCAGCAGTTTACGGGTAACGGATCAGCCCCAGCATTTT. This translates into CASSLRVTDQPQHF.

The table lists this clonotype with many counts. V usage is TRBV27 and J usage is TRBJ1-6; TRBD1 agrees at 8 bases. Trimming took 5 bases from V and 6 from J; bases not matched to a gene: 6. Looked up from germline, CDR1 is MNHEY and CDR2 is SMNVEV (reference sequence). This CDR3 contains 15 residues. The CDR3 is CASSIRDRTNSPLHF. CDR3 nucleotides: TGTGCCAGCAGTATCCGGGACAGGACTAATTCACCCCTCCACTTT.

The chain carries TRBV24-1 and TRBJ2-1; D gene ambiguous. There are 13 residues in the CDR3. Germline CDR1 and CDR2: KGHDR and SFDVKD. V shed 6 bases and J shed 1 base, with 6 bases lying between them. The CDR3 DNA reads as TGTGCCACCAGTCCAGATTCCTACAATGAGCAGTTCTTC. This encodes CATSPDSYNEQFF.